This T cell receptor beta chain comes out of a study of T cell repertoires in aging, cancer and after chemotherapy. The overall study: Donors were grouped into six age bands spanning 30 or younger through 70 or older.

Rearranged V-D-J TRB sequences were amplified with a mixed TRB-A/B primer pool. TCRdb analysed the multiplex PCR reads with MiXCR anew, one entry per CDR3 protein. The sample consists of about 3,500 distinct CDR3 sequences, about 35% of them appearing once. The CDR3 has 15 amino acids. Per germline, CDR1 SEHNR and CDR2 FQNEAQ (reference sequence). TCR beta rearrangements were amplified from peripheral blood genomic DNA. About this clonotype itself: The junction differs from germline at one of its ends, possibly a read error.

This sequence originates from a human donor in good health. The sample consisted of blood. The V gene is TRBV7-9, the J gene TRBJ2-2, with D perhaps matching TRBD1 or TRBD2 (5 bases each). DNA of the CDR3: TGTGCCAGCAGCCTAGCAGCAGGGTTTCCCGGGGAGCTGTTTTTT. Amino acids: CASSLAAGFPGELFF.